These 17 T cell receptor beta chains came from one sample sequenced in a study of CXCR3-negative and CXCR3-positive naive CD8 T cells. It was by 5' RACE with UMI labels that the TRB cDNA libraries were prepared. TCRdb re-called the 5' RACE reads and catalogs CDR3 proteins one per entry, DNA excluded. In total, the table holds thousands of distinct CDR3 sequences. What was sequenced was naive CXCR3- CD8+ T cells from blood. Described subset: CD45RO-CCR7+CD27+CD95- naive CD8+ T cells lacking CXCR3 (TNR3-). Receptors originate from a human donor in good health. Some clones in this sample may be carry-over from other donors' samples.

Its frequency marks this clonotype as medium-sized. The chain employs TRBV29-1 and TRBJ1-2. This CDR3 region has 13 residues. Germline values: CDR1 SQVTM, CDR2 ANQGSEA. The CDR3 here is CSVFEDSNYGYTF.

V and J are TRBV29-1 and TRBJ2-1; TCRdb lists TRBD2, though no DNA is available to test this call. The CDR3 loop spans 14 amino acids. Germline V gives CDR1 SQVTM, CDR2 ANQGSEA. The CDR3: CSVEDPGLVGEQFF.

This clonotype registers medium-sized by frequency. The chain combines TRBV7-2 with TRBJ2-1; absent DNA, TCRdb's TRBD1 call cannot be checked. Germline loops: CDR1 SGHTA, CDR2 FQGNSA. The CDR3 is 17 amino acids. The chain's CDR3 is CASSLSRQIHTYNEQFF.

The chain employs TRBV14 and TRBJ2-1; TCRdb proposes TRBD2, but this gene call is untestable without DNA. Germline V gene lookup returns CDR1 SGHDN and CDR2 FVKESK. The CDR3 covers 15 residues. CDR3 sequence: CASSESGLTYNEQFF. The complete variable domain, with remaining parts taken from reference TRBV14 and TRBJ2-1, reads EAGVTQFPSHSVIEKGQTVTLRCDPISGHDNLYWYRRVMGKEIKFLLHFVKESKQDESGMPNNRFLAERTGGTYSTLKVQPAELEDSGVYFCASSESGLTYNEQFFGPGTRLTVL.

The chain couples TRBV11-2 to TRBJ2-7; TCRdb indicates TRBD1, and absent DNA this call remains unverified. The CDR3 has 15 amino acids. The germline V gene has CDR1 SGHAT and CDR2 FQNNGV. CDR3 residues: CASSQTGGIFNEQYF.

Considering frequency, this clonotype is medium-sized (0.01 to 0.1%). The chain recombines TRBV29-1 with TRBJ2-2; absent DNA, TCRdb's TRBD1 call cannot be checked. Germline lookup yields CDR1 SQVTM and CDR2 ANQGSEA. This CDR3 region has 15 residues. CDR3 loop: CSVGLQGAYTGELFF.

The chain carries TRBV28 and TRBJ2-3. Per germline, CDR1 MDHEN and CDR2 SYDVKM. This CDR3 is built from 13 residues. CDR3 amino acids: CASGDLRTDTQYF.

The genes are TRBV19 and TRBJ2-5; TCRdb selects TRBD2, and the lack of DNA leaves this call unchecked. The CDR3 is made up of 14 amino acids. The V gene's germline CDR1 is LNHDA and CDR2 SQIVND (reference sequence). The CDR3 reads CASSIGTIVETQYF.

The V call is TRBV29-1, the J call TRBJ1-2; TCRdb's D call, TRBD1, is unchecked because there is no DNA. Germline CDR1 is SQVTM and CDR2 is ANQGSEA. This CDR3 is built from 12 residues. CDR3 region: CSGRGGSYGYTF.

The CDR3 is CSVDLGGYNEQFF. V is TRBV29-1 and J is TRBJ2-1; TCRdb gives TRBD1 as the D gene, but with no DNA this cannot be confirmed. CDR1 SQVTM and CDR2 ANQGSEA come from the germline V gene. The CDR3 has 13 amino acids.

This clonotype shows up as medium-sized by frequency. This chain uses TRBV4-1 with TRBJ2-3; TCRdb selects TRBD1, and the lack of DNA leaves this call unchecked. This CDR3 is built from 16 residues. From germline, CDR1 is MGHRA and CDR2 YSYEKL. The CDR3 loop is CASSPPRDRDFDTQYF.

The V call is TRBV21-1, the J call TRBJ2-3. TRBV21-1 is flagged as a pseudogene. There are 15 residues in the CDR3. The CDR3: CASSNGSLMEDTQYF.

This chain joins TRBV7-9 and TRBJ2-1. The germline CDR1 and CDR2 sequences are SEHNR and FQNEAQ (reference sequence). This CDR3 is built from 12 residues. The CDR3 here is CASSPALNEQFF.

The V call is TRBV5-6, the J call TRBJ2-3; the D call from TCRdb, TRBD1, cannot be confirmed without DNA. Looked up from germline, CDR1 is SGHDT and CDR2 is YYEEEE. The CDR3 contains 15 residues. CDR3 in amino acids: CASSSGLGPTDTQYF.

The chain combines TRBV28 with TRBJ2-2; with no DNA, the TCRdb D assignment of TRBD1 cannot be verified. Germline values: CDR1 MDHEN, CDR2 SYDVKM. The length of the CDR3 is 16 residues. Here the CDR3 reads CASSLDGDVDTGELFF.

The chain combines TRBV5-1 with TRBJ2-7; TCRdb outputs TRBD1, but without DNA this stays unchecked. The CDR3 is made up of 15 amino acids. CDR1 is SGHRS, CDR2 YFSETQ, per germline. The CDR3 here is CASSSRWGVSMEQYF.

The chain couples TRBV20-1 to TRBJ2-7; the TCRdb D gene call, TRBD2, has no DNA to confirm it. The CDR3 spans 15 residues. Germline V gives CDR1 DFQATT, CDR2 SNEGSKA (reference sequence). CDR3 residues: CSARAGCTSGSKQYF.